The 29 T cell receptor beta chains in this list originate from one sample, sequenced in a study of T-cell memory formation after mild COVID-19. Each CDR3 protein gets one entry after TCRdb re-called the 5' RACE reads with MiXCR. The profile covers 450,000 to 650,000 distinct CDR3 sequences, with around 21% appearing a single time and around 12% taken by the ten largest. Source material: PBMCs or a T cell subset sorted from them (not recorded which). Source of these receptors: an adult woman who had mild COVID-19 (a few samples of this study predate the infection). Cell type and time point are not known.

This clonotype was picked up a small number of times. The chain carries TRBV20-1 and TRBJ1-1; maybe TRBD1 (5 bases). The CDR3 is 15 residues long. Looked up from germline, CDR1 is DFQATT and CDR2 is SNEGSKA (reference sequence). V was shortened by 0 bases and J by 0 bases, with 11 bases between the two germline ends. CDR3 in amino acids: CSAREPGRLNTEAFF. The CDR3 bases are TGCAGTGCTAGAGAGCCGGGACGGCTGAACACTGAAGCTTTCTTT.

The chain couples TRBV5-1 to TRBJ2-3; D gene ambiguous. The V end was cut by 5 bases, the J end by 0 bases, with 13 bases between. The CDR3 totals 15 residues. CDR1 and CDR2 from the germline V gene are SGHRS and YFSETQ. The CDR3: CASRWGATSTDTQYF. The CDR3 nucleotides are TGCGCCAGCAGATGGGGTGCGACTAGCACAGATACGCAGTATTTT.

The CDR3 loop reads CASEMNTGELFF. As DNA, the CDR3 is TGCGCCAGCGAGATGAACACCGGGGAGCTGTTTTTT. V gene TRBV5-1 combines with J gene TRBJ2-2; D is unclear. The V gene lost 7 bases and the J gene lost 1 base, with 5 bases spanning the gap. The CDR3 runs 12 residues. Germline V gene data show CDR1 as SGHRS and CDR2 as YFSETQ.

This clonotype was counted a few times. The chain couples TRBV12-3 or TRBV12-4 to TRBJ2-5; 7 nucleotides agree with TRBD1. V was pared by 2 bases and J by 5 bases, with 5 bases of the junction left unmatched. This CDR3 has 14 residues. CDR3: CASSLSGQAETQYF. Here the CDR3 DNA reads TGTGCCAGCAGTTTAAGTGGACAGGCGGAGACCCAGTACTTC.

This clonotype was counted a few times. J is TRBJ1-1 and V is TRBV9, with 8 bases lining up with TRBD1. V trimming: 3 bases; J trimming: 0 bases; junction bases outside the gene matches: 4. Per the germline V gene, CDR1 is SGDLS and CDR2 is YYNGEE. This CDR3 is built from 15 residues. CDR3 bases: TGTGCCAGCAGCGCCCAACAGGGGGTGAACACTGAAGCTTTCTTT. This codes for CASSAQQGVNTEAFF. Using reference TRBV9 and TRBJ1-1 for the parts outside the CDR3, the full variable domain is DSGVTQTPKHLITATGQRVTLRCSPRSGDLSVYWYQQSLDQGLQFLIQYYNGEERAKGNILERFSAQQFPDLHSELNLSSLELGDSALYFCASSAQQGVNTEAFFGQGTRLTVV.

This clonotype was seen a few times. A junction boundary mismatches the germline segment, possibly from a read error. The J gene is TRBJ1-5, the V gene TRBV12-3 or TRBV12-4; TRBD1 matches at 9 bases. The CDR3 consists of 11 residues. CDR3 protein: CASSRDRVLDF. The CDR3 coding sequence is TGTGCCAGCAGTCGGGACAGGGTTCTGGATTTT.

This clonotype was observed at least ten times. V usage is TRBV5-1 and J usage is TRBJ2-3, with 8 bases identical to TRBD2. After removal of 3 bases from V and 4 bases from J, the junction contained 10 bases not matched to a gene. The CDR3 has 16 amino acids. From germline, CDR1 is SGHRS and CDR2 YFSETQ. CDR3 nucleotides: TGCGCCAGCAGCTCGGTAGCGGGAAGGAGTGCAGATACGCAGTATTTT. Translated: CASSSVAGRSADTQYF.

The chain combines TRBV5-4 with TRBJ1-5; D is perhaps TRBD1 (5 bases). The germline V gene has CDR1 SGHNT and CDR2 YYREEE (reference sequence). The CDR3 spans 14 residues. Trimming removed 0 bases from V and 6 bases from J, with 10 bases in between. Here the CDR3 reads CASSLGGGTQPQHF. The CDR3 DNA reads as TGTGCCAGCAGCTTGGGGGGGGGGACTCAGCCCCAGCATTTT.

This clonotype was counted only a few times. The V call is TRBV3-1, the J call TRBJ2-7; D possibly uses TRBD1 or TRBD2 (5 bases each). The germline gives CDR1 LGHDT, CDR2 YNNKEL (reference sequence). The CDR3 consists of 15 residues. The ends were cut back, 1 base at V and 1 base at J, with 11 bases in the middle. The CDR3 DNA reads as TGTGCCAGCAGCCAAGCGGGGCGCTCTTCCTACGAGCAGTACTTC. This translates into CASSQAGRSSYEQYF.

V and J are TRBV7-7 and TRBJ2-2, with D unresolved. Per germline, CDR1 SSHAT and CDR2 FNYEAQ (reference sequence). V was pared by 5 bases and J by 7 bases, with 11 bases between. This CDR3 contains 13 residues. CDR3 coding DNA: TGTGCCAGCAGCCGTAGATGGGGCGGGGAGCTGTTTTTT. It specifies CASSRRWGGELFF.

Written as DNA, the CDR3 is TGTGCCAGCAGCCCAAGACTAGCGGGGGACACCGGGGAGCTGTTTTTT. Its protein product is CASSPRLAGDTGELFF. The J gene is TRBJ2-2, the V gene TRBV7-6; 12 nucleotides line up with TRBD2. Germline V gene data show CDR1 as SGHVS and CDR2 as FNYEAQ. The CDR3 is 16 amino acids. Trimming at V came to 5 bases and at J to 3 bases, leaving 4 bases not matched to a gene. The full variable domain, completed using reference TRBV7-6 and TRBJ2-2, is GAGVSQSPRYKVTKRGQDVALRCDPISGHVSLYWYRQALGQGPEFLTYFNYEAQQDKSGLPNDRFSAERPEGSISTLTIQRTEQRDSAMYRCASSPRLAGDTGELFFGEGSRLTVL.

The chain recombines TRBV6-1 with TRBJ2-7; 9 bases map to TRBD1. CDR3 length: 15 amino acids. V lost 6 bases and J lost 4; bases outside the gene matches: 10. The V gene's germline CDR1 is MNHNS and CDR2 SASEGT. CDR3 in amino acids: CASRRSGTGKYEQYF. The CDR3, as DNA: TGTGCCAGCAGGCGGTCCGGGACAGGGAAGTACGAGCAGTACTTC.

As DNA, the CDR3 is TGTGCCAGCAGTACTAGCGGGGGGGACCAAGAGACCCAGTACTTC. It specifies CASSTSGGDQETQYF. This rearrangement joins TRBV6-1 to TRBJ2-5, with TRBD2 matching 13 bases. The CDR3 contains 15 residues. Trimming removed 5 bases from V and 0 bases from J; junction bases left unmatched: 0. Germline loops: CDR1 MNHNS, CDR2 SASEGT.

In its sample, this clonotype was seen a few times. This chain connects TRBV12-3 or TRBV12-4 to TRBJ1-1, with D uncertain. The CDR3 consists of 14 residues. V lost 1 base to trimming and J lost 1 base, with 7 bases between them. The CDR3 region has the DNA TGTGCCAGCAGTTTAGGCGGGAAGAACACTGAAGCTTTCTTT. Protein: CASSLGGKNTEAFF.

This clonotype turned up a few times. The CDR3 DNA reads as TGCGCCAGCAGCAGACAGCCATCCACTGAAGCTTTCTTT. Translating it yields CASSRQPSTEAFF. This chain connects TRBV5-1 to TRBJ1-1; D perhaps matches TRBD1 (5 bases). This CDR3 spans 13 amino acids. V lost 4 bases and J 4 bases, leaving 11 bases between the germline ends. Germline V gene lookup returns CDR1 SGHRS and CDR2 YFSETQ.

This clonotype has a handful of counts. The chain links TRBV20-1 to TRBJ2-7, with 8 bases identical to TRBD2. The CDR3 has 13 residues. Trimming removed 6 bases from V and 3 bases from J; junction bases left unmatched: 7. Germline CDR1 is DFQATT and CDR2 is SNEGSKA (reference sequence). CDR3 region: CSAVAGGLYEQYF. CDR3 nucleotide sequence: TGCAGTGCAGTGGCGGGAGGCCTCTACGAGCAGTACTTC.

The chain carries TRBV7-9 and TRBJ1-1, with TRBD1 matching 10 bases. Losses at the gene ends were 11 bases for V and 4 bases for J; bases not matched to a gene: 7. The CDR3 consists of 13 residues. Looked up from germline, CDR1 is SEHNR and CDR2 is FQNEAQ (reference sequence). The CDR3 loop reads CADDRGRVTEAFF. The CDR3 DNA sequence: TGTGCCGACGACAGGGGGCGCGTCACTGAAGCTTTCTTT.

The chain couples TRBV2 to TRBJ2-7; 9 positions match TRBD1. Germline CDR1 reads SNHLY; CDR2 reads FYNNEI. V trimming: 7 bases; J trimming: 2 bases; junction bases outside the gene matches: 6. The CDR3 loop spans 14 amino acids. CDR3 sequence: CASKPGTGTYEQYF. For the CDR3, the DNA is TGTGCCAGCAAACCGGGGACAGGGACCTACGAGCAGTACTTC. The whole variable domain, remainder taken from reference TRBV2 and TRBJ2-7, is EPEVTQTPSHQVTQMGQEVILRCVPISNHLYFYWYRQILGQKVEFLVSFYNNEISEKSEIFDDQFSVERPDGSNFTLKIRSTKLEDSAMYFCASKPGTGTYEQYFGPGTRLTVT.

Here the CDR3 reads CASSFGTPLYNEQFF. CDR3 coding DNA: TGTGCCAGCAGTTTCGGGACTCCACTCTACAATGAGCAGTTCTTC. The rearrangement joins TRBV7-3 to TRBJ2-1; a weak D match, TRBD2 (6 bases). The germline CDR1 and CDR2 sequences are SGHTA and FQGTGA. The CDR3 covers 15 residues. Trimming took 6 bases from V and 3 from J, leaving 15 bases between them.

The chain is built from TRBV11-2 and TRBJ2-3, with D perhaps assigned TRBD1 or TRBD2 (5 bases each). This CDR3 is built from 14 residues. V shed 5 bases and J shed 5 bases, with 14 bases lying between them. Germline CDR1 is SGHAT and CDR2 is FQNNGV. CDR3 nucleotides: TGTGCCAGCAGCCTACGGGACCGTAAAGATACGCAGTATTTT. Its translation is CASSLRDRKDTQYF.

This clonotype has a handful of counts. J is TRBJ2-1 and V is TRBV19; D unclear. This CDR3 is built from 15 residues. Trimming shortened V by 4 bases and J by 4 bases, and 14 bases separated the two germline ends. Germline V gene data show CDR1 as LNHDA and CDR2 as SQIVND (reference sequence). CDR3 loop: CASSTSSLVYNEQFF. The CDR3 bases are TGTGCCAGTAGTACCTCATCCCTGGTATACAATGAGCAGTTCTTC.

The table lists this clonotype with a few counts. This chain joins TRBV25-1 and TRBJ2-1; TRBD2 agrees at 10 bases. Germline CDR1 and CDR2: MGHDK and SYGVNS. V dropped 6 bases and J dropped 5; count of bases not matched to a gene: 1. The CDR3 totals 13 residues. In nucleotides, the CDR3 is TGTGCCAGCAGACTAGCGGGGCACAATGAGCAGTTCTTC. Amino acid sequence: CASRLAGHNEQFF.

The chain has TRBV24-1 and TRBJ1-5; D unclear. This CDR3 has 17 residues. V shed 3 bases and J shed 0 bases, with 14 bases lying between them. Germline values: CDR1 KGHDR, CDR2 SFDVKD. CDR3: CATSDPKGESSNQPQHF. The CDR3 nucleotides read TGTGCCACCAGTGATCCTAAGGGAGAGAGTAGCAATCAGCCCCAGCATTTT.

The table lists this clonotype with a few counts. The chain couples TRBV14 to TRBJ2-1; 10 nucleotides agree with TRBD2. The germline V gene encodes CDR1 SGHDN and CDR2 FVKESK. Trimming took 6 bases from V and 1 from J; bases not matched to a gene: 6. The CDR3 extends over 16 amino acids. CDR3: CASRKAGGQSYNEQFF. The CDR3 bases are TGTGCCAGCAGAAAAGCGGGAGGGCAATCCTACAATGAGCAGTTCTTC.

This clonotype has more than one count but fewer than ten. The chain recombines TRBV12-3 or TRBV12-4 with TRBJ2-3; maybe TRBD2 (6 bases). The V and J ends lost 6 bases and 2 bases respectively, with 15 bases between them. The CDR3 extends over 15 amino acids. This CDR3 reads CASSTEGRYTDTQYF. CDR3 nucleotides: TGTGCCAGCAGCACGGAGGGCCGCTACACAGATACGCAGTATTTT.

This clonotype came up a few times. This chain uses TRBV2 with TRBJ2-7, with a tentative D call TRBD1 (5 bases). Trimming pared 7 bases from V and 3 bases from J, leaving 16 bases between. Germline CDR1 SNHLY, CDR2 FYNNEI. This CDR3 has 14 residues. CDR3 region: CASKLTVTHYEQYF. The CDR3, as DNA: TGTGCCAGCAAATTGACAGTTACCCACTACGAGCAGTACTTC.

At least ten counts were recorded for this clonotype. V and J are TRBV9 and TRBJ2-5, with 10 bases fitting TRBD2. The trim removed 1 base at V and 1 base at J, leaving 10 bases unmatched. Per germline, CDR1 SGDLS and CDR2 YYNGEE. The CDR3 contains 18 residues. Here the CDR3 DNA reads TGTGCCAGCAGCGTAACCAGCGGGGGGGCCAATCCCCAAGAGACCCAGTACTTC. It encodes CASSVTSGGANPQETQYF.

The CDR3 sequence: CAITGGARNTEAFF. CDR3 nucleotides: TGTGCCATCACGGGGGGCGCAAGGAACACTGAAGCTTTCTTT. This chain links TRBV10-3 with TRBJ1-1; tentatively, D is TRBD1 (6 bases). The V end was cut by 7 bases, the J end by 1 base, with 13 bases between. The CDR3 length is 14 residues. The V gene's germline CDR1 is ENHRY and CDR2 SYGVKD.

The chain carries TRBV7-2 and TRBJ2-1; D remains unclear. Trimming took 5 bases from V and 9 from J, leaving 8 bases between them. This CDR3 has 11 residues. CDR1 and CDR2 from the germline V gene are SGHTA and FQGNSA. The CDR3 spells CASSQYFEQFF. CDR3 bases: TGTGCCAGCAGCCAGTACTTTGAGCAGTTCTTC.